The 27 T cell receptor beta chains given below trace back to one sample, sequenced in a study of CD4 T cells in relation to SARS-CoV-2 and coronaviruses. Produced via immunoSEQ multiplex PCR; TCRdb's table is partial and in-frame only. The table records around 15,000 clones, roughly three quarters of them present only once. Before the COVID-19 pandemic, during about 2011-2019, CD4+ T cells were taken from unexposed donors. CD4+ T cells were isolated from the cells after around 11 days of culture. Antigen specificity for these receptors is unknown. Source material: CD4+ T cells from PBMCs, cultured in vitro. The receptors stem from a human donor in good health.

The CDR3 loop reads CSVDRVRGEAFF. Here the CDR3 DNA reads TGCAGCGTTGATCGTGTTCGGGGTGAAGCTTTCTTT. The chain employs TRBV29-1 and TRBJ1-1; the D is unclear. CDR1 and CDR2 (germline): SQVTM, ANQGSEA. The V end lost 3 bases, the J end lost 7 bases, and 12 bases lay between the germline ends. The CDR3 has 12 residues.

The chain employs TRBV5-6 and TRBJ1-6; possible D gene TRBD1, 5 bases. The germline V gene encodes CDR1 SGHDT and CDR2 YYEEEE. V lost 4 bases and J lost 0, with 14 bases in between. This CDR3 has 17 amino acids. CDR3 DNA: TGTGCCAGCAGCAGTCAGGGTAGCAACTCCTATAATTCACCCCTCCACTTT. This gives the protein CASSSQGSNSYNSPLHF. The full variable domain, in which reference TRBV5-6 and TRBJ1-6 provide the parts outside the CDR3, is DAGVTQSPTHLIKTRGQQVTLRCSPKSGHDTVSWYQQALGQGPQFIFQYYEEEERQRGNFPDRFSGHQFPNYSSELNVNALLLGDSALYLCASSSQGSNSYNSPLHFGNGTRLTVT.

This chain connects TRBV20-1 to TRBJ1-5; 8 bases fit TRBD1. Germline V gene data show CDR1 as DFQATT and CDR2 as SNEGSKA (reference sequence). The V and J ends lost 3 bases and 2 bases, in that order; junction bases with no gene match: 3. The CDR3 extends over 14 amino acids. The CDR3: CSASEDRGNQPQHF. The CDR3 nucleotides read TGCAGTGCTAGTGAGGACAGGGGCAATCAGCCCCAGCATTTT.

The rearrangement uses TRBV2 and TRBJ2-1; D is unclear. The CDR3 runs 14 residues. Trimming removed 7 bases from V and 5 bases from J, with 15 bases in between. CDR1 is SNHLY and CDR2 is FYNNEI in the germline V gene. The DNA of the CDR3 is TGTGCCAGCATTGTGAGCAGGTCACACAATGAGCAGTTCTTC. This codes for CASIVSRSHNEQFF.

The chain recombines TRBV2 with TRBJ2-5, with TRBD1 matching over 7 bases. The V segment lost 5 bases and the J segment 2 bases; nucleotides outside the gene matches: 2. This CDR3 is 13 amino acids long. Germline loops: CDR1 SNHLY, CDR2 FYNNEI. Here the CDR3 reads CASSKTGQETQYF. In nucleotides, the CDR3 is TGTGCCAGCAGTAAGACAGGGCAAGAGACCCAGTACTTC. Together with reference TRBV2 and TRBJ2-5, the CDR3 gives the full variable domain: EPEVTQTPSHQVTQMGQEVILRCVPISNHLYFYWYRQILGQKVEFLVSFYNNEISEKSEIFDDQFSVERPDGSNFTLKIRSTKLEDSAMYFCASSKTGQETQYFGPGTRLLVL.

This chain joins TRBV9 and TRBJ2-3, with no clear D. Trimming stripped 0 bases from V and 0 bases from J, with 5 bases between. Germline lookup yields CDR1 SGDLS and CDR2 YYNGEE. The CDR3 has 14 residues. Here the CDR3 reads CASSVDVSTDTQYF. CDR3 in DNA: TGTGCCAGCAGCGTAGATGTAAGCACAGATACGCAGTATTTT.

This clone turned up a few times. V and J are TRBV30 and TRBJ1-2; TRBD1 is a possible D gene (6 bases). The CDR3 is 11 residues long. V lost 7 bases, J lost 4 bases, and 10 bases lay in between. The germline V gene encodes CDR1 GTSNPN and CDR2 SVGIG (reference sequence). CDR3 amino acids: CAFQGIYGYTF. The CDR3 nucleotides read TGTGCCTTTCAGGGGATCTATGGCTACACCTTC.

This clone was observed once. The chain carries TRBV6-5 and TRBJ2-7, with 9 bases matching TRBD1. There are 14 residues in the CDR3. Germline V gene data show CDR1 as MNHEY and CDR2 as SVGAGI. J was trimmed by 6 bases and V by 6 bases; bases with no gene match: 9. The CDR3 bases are TGTGCCAGCAGGGTGGACAGGGGAATAAGCGAGCAGTACTTC. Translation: CASRVDRGISEQYF.

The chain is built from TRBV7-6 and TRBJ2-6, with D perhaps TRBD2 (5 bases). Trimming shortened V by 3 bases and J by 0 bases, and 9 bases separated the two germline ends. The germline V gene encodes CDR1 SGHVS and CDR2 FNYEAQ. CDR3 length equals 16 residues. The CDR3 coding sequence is TGTGCCAGCAGCTTGTCCCGGGGCTCTGGGGCCAACGTCCTGACTTTC. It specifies CASSLSRGSGANVLTF.

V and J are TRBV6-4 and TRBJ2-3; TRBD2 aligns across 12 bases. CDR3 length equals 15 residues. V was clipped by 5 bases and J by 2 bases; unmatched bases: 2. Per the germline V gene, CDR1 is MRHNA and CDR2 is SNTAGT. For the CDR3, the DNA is TGTGCCAGCAGTCGGACTAGCGGGACCACAGATACGCAGTATTTT. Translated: CASSRTSGTTDTQYF.

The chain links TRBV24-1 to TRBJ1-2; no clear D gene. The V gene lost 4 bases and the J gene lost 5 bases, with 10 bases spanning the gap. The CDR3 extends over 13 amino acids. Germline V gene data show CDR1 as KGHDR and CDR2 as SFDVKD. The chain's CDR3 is CATSDQNRYGYTF. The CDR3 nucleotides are TGTGCCACCAGTGACCAAAACCGATATGGCTACACCTTC.

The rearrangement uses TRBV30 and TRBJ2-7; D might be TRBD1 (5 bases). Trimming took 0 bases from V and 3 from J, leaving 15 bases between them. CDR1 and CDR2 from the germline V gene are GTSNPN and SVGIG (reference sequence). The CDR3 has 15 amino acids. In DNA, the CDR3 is TGTGCCTGGAGTGTACCCCCTAGACAGAGCTACGAGCAGTACTTC. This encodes CAWSVPPRQSYEQYF.

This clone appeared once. In DNA, the CDR3 is TGCGCCAGCAGCTTCACAGTTTCCTACGAGCAGTACTTC. Protein: CASSFTVSYEQYF. The rearrangement uses TRBV5-1 and TRBJ2-7, with D unresolved. V was pared by 2 bases and J by 1 base, with 7 bases between. The CDR3 contains 13 residues. The germline V gene has CDR1 SGHRS and CDR2 YFSETQ.

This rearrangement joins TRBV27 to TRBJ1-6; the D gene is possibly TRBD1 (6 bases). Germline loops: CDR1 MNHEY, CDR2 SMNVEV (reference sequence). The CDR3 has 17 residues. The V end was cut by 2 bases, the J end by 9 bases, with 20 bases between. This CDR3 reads CASSLASVGLRGSPLHF. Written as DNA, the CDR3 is TGTGCCAGCAGTTTAGCGTCGGTTGGGCTCAGGGGTTCACCCCTCCACTTT.

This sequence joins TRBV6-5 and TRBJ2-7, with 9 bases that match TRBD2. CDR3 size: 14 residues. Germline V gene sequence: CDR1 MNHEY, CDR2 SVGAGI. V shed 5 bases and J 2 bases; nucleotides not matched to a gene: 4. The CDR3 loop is CASSRASGTYEQYF. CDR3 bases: TGTGCCAGCAGTCGAGCTAGCGGGACCTACGAGCAGTACTTC.

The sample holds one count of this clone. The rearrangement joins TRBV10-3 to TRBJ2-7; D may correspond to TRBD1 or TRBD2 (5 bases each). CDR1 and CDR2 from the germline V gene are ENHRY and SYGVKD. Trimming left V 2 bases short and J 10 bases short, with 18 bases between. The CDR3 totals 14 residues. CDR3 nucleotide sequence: TGTGCCATCAGTGAGACAAATGGGGACCCAAACCAGTACTTC. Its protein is CAISETNGDPNQYF.

CDR3 protein: CASSFLNQPQHF. CDR3 DNA: TGTGCCAGCAGTTTCCTAAATCAGCCCCAGCATTTT. The rearrangement joins TRBV28 to TRBJ1-5; D ambiguous. The V end was cut by 3 bases, the J end by 4 bases, with 4 bases between. Germline loops: CDR1 MDHEN, CDR2 SYDVKM. The CDR3 is made up of 12 amino acids.

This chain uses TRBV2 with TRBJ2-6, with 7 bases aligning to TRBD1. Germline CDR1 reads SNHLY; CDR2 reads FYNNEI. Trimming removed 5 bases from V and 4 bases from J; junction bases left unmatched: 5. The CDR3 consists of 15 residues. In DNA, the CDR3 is TGTGCCAGCAGTATACAGGGGTTCGGGGCCAACGTCCTGACTTTC. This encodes CASSIQGFGANVLTF.

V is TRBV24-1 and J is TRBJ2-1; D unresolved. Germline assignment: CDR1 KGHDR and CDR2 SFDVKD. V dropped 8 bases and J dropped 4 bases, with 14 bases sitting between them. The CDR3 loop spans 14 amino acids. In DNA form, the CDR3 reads TGTGCCACCAAGGCCGGGTCGGGTTACAATGAGCAGTTCTTC. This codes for CATKAGSGYNEQFF.

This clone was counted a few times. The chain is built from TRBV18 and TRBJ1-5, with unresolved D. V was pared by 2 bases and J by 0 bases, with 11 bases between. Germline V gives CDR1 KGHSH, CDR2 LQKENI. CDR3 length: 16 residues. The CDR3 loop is CASSPTRAYSNQPQHF. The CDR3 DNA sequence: TGTGCCAGCTCACCAACACGGGCATATAGCAATCAGCCCCAGCATTTT.

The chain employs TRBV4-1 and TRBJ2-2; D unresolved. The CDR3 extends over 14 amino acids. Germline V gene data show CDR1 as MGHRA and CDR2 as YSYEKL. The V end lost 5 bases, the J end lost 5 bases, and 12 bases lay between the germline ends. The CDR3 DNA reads TGCGCCAGCAGCTCGGTCCCGAGGACCGGGGAGCTGTTTTTT. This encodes CASSSVPRTGELFF.

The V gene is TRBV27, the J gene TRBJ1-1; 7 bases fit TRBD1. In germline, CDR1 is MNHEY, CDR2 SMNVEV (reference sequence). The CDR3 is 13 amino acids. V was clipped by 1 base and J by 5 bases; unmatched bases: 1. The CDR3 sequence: CASSLYRGTEAFF. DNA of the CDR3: TGTGCCAGCAGTTTATACAGGGGAACTGAAGCTTTCTTT.

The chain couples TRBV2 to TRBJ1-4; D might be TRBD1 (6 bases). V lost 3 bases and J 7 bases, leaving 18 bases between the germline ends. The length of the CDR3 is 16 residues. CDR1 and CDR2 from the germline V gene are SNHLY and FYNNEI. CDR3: CASSEVQGGSGEKLFF. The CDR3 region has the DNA TGTGCCAGCAGTGAGGTTCAAGGGGGAAGCGGTGAAAAACTGTTTTTT.

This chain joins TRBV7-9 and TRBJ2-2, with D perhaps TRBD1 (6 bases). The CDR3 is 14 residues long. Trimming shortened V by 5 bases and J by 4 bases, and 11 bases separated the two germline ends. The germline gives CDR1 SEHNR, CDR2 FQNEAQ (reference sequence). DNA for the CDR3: TGTGCCAGCAGCGTTGGACAGTCCACCGGGGAGCTGTTTTTT. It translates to CASSVGQSTGELFF.

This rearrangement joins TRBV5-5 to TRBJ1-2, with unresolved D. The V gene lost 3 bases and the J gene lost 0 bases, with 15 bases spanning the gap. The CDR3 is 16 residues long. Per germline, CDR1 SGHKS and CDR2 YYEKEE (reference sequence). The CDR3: CASSSSLIGPNYGYTF. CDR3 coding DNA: TGTGCCAGCAGCTCCTCGCTCATAGGCCCTAACTATGGCTACACCTTC.

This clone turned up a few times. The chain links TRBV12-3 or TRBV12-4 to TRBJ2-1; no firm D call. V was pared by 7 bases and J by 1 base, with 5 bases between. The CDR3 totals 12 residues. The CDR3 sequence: CASMGSYNEQFF. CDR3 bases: TGTGCCAGCATGGGATCCTACAATGAGCAGTTCTTC.

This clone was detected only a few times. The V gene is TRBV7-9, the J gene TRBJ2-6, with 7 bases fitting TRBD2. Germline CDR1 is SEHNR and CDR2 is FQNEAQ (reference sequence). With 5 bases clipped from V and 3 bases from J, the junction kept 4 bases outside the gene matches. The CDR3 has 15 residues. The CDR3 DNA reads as TGTGCCAGCAGCATGGGGGAGGGTGGGGCCAACGTCCTGACTTTC. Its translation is CASSMGEGGANVLTF.